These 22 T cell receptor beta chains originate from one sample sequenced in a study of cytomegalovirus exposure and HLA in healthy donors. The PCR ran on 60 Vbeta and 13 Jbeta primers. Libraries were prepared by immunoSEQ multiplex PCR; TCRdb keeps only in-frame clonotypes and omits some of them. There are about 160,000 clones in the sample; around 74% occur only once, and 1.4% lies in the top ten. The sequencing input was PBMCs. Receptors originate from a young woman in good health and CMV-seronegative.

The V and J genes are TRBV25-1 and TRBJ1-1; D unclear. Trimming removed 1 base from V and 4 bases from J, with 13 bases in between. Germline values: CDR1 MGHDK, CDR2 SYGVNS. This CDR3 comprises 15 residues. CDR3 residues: CASSESVPGGTEAFF. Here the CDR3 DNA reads TGTGCCAGCAGTGAATCTGTTCCCGGAGGCACTGAAGCTTTCTTT.

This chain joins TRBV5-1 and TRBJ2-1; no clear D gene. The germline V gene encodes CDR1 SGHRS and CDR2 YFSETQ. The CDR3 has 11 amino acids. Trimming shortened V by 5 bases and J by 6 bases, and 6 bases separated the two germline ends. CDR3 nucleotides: TGCGCCAGCAGGTCGGGCAATGAGCAGTTCTTC. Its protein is CASRSGNEQFF. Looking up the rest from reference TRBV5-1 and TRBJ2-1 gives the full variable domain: KAGVTQTPRYLIKTRGQQVTLSCSPISGHRSVSWYQQTPGQGLQFLFEYFSETQRNKGNFPGRFSGRQFSNSRSEMNVSTLELGDSALYLCASRSGNEQFFGPGTRLTVL.

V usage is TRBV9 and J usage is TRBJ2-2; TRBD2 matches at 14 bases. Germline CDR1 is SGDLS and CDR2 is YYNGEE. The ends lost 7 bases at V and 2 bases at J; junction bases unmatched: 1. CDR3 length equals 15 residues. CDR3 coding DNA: TGTGCCAGCGGGACTAGCGGGGGTAACACCGGGGAGCTGTTTTTT. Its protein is CASGTSGGNTGELFF.

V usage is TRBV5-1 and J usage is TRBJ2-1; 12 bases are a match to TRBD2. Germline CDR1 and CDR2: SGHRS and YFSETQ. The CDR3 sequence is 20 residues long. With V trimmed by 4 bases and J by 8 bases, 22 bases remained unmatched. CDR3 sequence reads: CASSGPLAGGQPKRFDEQFF. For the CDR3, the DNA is TGCGCCAGCAGCGGCCCACTAGCGGGGGGCCAACCCAAGAGATTCGATGAGCAGTTCTTC.

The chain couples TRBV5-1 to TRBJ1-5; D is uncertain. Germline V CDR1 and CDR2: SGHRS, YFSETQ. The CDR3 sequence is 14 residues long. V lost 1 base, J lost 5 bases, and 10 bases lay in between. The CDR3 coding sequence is TGCGCCAGCAGCTTGTTCCCACAGTATCAGCCCCAGCATTTT. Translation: CASSLFPQYQPQHF.

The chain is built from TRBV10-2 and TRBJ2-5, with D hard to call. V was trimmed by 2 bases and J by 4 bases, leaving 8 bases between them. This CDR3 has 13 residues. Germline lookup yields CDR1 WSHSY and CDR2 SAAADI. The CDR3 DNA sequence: TGCGCCAGCAGTGAGAGGCGAGGAGAGACCCAGTACTTC. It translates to CASSERRGETQYF.

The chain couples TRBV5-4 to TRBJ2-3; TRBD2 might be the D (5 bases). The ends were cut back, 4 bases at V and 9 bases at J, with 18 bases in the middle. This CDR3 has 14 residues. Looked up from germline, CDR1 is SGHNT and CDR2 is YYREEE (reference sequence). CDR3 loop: CASSPYDGKWTQYF. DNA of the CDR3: TGTGCCAGCAGCCCATATGACGGGAAGTGGACGCAGTATTTT.

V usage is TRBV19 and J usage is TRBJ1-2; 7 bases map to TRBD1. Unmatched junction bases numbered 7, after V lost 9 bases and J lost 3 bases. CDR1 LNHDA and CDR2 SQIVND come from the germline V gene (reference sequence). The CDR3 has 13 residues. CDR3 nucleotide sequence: TGTGCCAGCCACTTAACAGGGGACTATGGCTACACCTTC. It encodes CASHLTGDYGYTF.

CDR3 region: CASSSGLVINEQFF. As DNA, the CDR3 is TGCGCCAGCAGTTCCGGACTAGTAATCAATGAGCAGTTCTTC. V gene TRBV5-1 combines with J gene TRBJ2-1; the match to TRBD2 covers 7 bases. Germline V gene data show CDR1 as SGHRS and CDR2 as YFSETQ. V was pared by 5 bases and J by 6 bases, with 8 bases of the junction left unmatched. The CDR3 runs to 14 residues.

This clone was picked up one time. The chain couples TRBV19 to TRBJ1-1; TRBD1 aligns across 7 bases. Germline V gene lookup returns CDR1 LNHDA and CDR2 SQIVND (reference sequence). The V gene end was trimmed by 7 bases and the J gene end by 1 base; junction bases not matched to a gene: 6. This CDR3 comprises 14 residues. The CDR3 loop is CASTIQGQNTEAFF. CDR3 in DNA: TGTGCCAGTACCATACAGGGGCAGAACACTGAAGCTTTCTTT.

CDR3 amino acids: CASSLVSGGDYEQYF. The CDR3 nucleotides read TGTGCCAGCAGCTTAGTAAGCGGGGGGGACTACGAGCAGTACTTC. The chain joins TRBV7-6 to TRBJ2-7, with TRBD2 matching over 10 bases. Germline assignment: CDR1 SGHVS and CDR2 FNYEAQ. Trimming cost V 1 base and J 3 bases; bases outside gene matches: 3. The CDR3 covers 15 residues.

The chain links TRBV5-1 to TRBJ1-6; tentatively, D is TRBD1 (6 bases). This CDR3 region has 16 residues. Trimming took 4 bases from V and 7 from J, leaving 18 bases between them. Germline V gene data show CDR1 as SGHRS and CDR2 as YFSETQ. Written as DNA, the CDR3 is TGCGCCAGCAGCAATGGGCACCGGGACACCAATTCACCCCTCCACTTT. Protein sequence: CASSNGHRDTNSPLHF.

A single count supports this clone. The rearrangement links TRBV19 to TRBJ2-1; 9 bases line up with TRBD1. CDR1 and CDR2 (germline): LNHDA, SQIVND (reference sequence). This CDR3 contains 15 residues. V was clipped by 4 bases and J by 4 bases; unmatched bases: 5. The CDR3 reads CASSRRGTGYNEQFF. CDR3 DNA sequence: TGTGCCAGTAGTAGGAGAGGGACAGGGTACAATGAGCAGTTCTTC.

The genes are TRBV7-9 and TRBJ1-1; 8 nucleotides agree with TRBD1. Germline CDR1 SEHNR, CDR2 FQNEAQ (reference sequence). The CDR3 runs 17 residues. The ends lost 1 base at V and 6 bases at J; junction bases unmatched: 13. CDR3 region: CASSLVSSLDRGSEAFF. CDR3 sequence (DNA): TGTGCCAGCAGCTTAGTCTCTAGTCTCGACAGGGGATCTGAAGCTTTCTTT.

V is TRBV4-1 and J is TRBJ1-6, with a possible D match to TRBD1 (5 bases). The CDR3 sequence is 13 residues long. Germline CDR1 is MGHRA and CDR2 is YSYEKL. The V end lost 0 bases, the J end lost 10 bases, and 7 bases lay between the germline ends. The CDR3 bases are TGCGCCAGCAGCCAAGACAGGGAATCACCCCTCCACTTT. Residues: CASSQDRESPLHF.

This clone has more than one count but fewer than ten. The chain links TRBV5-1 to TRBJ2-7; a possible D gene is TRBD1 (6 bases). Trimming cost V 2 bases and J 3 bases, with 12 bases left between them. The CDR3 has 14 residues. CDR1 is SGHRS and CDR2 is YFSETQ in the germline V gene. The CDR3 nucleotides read TGCGCCAGCAGCTTACAGGGAACGAACTACGAGCAGTACTTC. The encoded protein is CASSLQGTNYEQYF.

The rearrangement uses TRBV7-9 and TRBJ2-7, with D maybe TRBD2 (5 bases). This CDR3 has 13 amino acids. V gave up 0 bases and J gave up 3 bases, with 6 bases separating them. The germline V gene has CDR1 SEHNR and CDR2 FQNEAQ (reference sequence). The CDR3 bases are TGTGCCAGCAGCTTAGCGGGGAGCTACGAGCAGTACTTC. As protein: CASSLAGSYEQYF.

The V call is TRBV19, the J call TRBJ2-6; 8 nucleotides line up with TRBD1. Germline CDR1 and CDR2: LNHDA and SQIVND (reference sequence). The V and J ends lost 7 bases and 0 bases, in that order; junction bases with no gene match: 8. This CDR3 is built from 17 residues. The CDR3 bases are TGTGCCAGTAACACGGACAGGGCGCACTCTGGGGCCAACGTCCTGACTTTC. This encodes CASNTDRAHSGANVLTF.

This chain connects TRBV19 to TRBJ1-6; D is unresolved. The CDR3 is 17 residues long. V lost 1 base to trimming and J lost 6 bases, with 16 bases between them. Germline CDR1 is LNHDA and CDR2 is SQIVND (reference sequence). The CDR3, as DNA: TGTGCCAGTAGTATAGGGACCGACTATACACTTAATTCACCCCTCCACTTT. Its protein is CASSIGTDYTLNSPLHF. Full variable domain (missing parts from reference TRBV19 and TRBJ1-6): DGGITQSPKYLFRKEGQNVTLSCEQNLNHDAMYWYRQDPGQGLRLIYYSQIVNDFQKGDIAEGYSVSREKKESFPLTVTSAQKNPTAFYLCASSIGTDYTLNSPLHFGNGTRLTVT.

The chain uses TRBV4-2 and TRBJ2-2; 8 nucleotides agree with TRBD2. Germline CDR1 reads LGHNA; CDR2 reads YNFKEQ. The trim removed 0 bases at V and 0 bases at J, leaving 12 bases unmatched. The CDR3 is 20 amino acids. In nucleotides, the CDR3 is TGTGCCAGCAGCCAAGATATCGTCGGGGGGGGCCTTACGAACACCGGGGAGCTGTTTTTT. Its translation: CASSQDIVGGGLTNTGELFF.

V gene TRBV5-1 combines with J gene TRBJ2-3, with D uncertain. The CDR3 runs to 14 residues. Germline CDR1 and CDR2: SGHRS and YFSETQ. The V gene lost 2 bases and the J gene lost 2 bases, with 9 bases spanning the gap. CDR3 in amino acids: CASSFGDFTDTQYF. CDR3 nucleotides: TGCGCCAGCAGCTTCGGCGACTTCACAGATACGCAGTATTTT.

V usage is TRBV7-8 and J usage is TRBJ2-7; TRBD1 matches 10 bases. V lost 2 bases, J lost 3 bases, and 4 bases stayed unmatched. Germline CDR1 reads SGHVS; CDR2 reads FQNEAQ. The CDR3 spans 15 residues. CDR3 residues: CASSLPGQGYYEQYF. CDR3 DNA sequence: TGTGCCAGCAGCTTACCGGGACAGGGGTACTACGAGCAGTACTTC.